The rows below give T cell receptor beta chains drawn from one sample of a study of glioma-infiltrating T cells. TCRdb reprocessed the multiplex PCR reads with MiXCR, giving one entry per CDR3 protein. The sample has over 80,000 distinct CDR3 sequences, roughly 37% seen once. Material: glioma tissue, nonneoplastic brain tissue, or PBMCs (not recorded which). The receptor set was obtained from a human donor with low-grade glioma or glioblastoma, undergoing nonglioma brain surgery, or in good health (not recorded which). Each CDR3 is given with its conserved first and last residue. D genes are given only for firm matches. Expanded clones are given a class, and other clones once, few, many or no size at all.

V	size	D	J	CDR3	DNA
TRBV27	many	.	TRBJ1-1	CASSFVQFGRNTEAFF	TGTGCCAGCAGTTTTGTTCAATTCGGCAGAAACACTGAAGCTTTCTTT
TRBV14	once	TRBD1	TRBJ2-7	CASSQDSGQTYEQYF	TGTGCCAGCAGCCAAGACTCGGGACAGACCTACGAGCAGTACTTC
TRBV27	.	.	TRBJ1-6	CARSDSLSLHF	TGTGCCAGGTCGGACAGCTTGTCCCTCCACTTT
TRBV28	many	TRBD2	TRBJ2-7	CASRRPGLAGSTYEQYF	TGTGCCAGCAGAAGACCGGGACTAGCGGGGTCGACCTACGAGCAGTACTTC
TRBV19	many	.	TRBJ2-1	CASSIDTYPPFF	TGTGCCAGTAGTATAGACACATACCCTCCGTTCTTC
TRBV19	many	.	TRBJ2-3	CASSPGTDTQYF	TGTGCCAGTAGTCCGGGGACAGATACGCAGTATTTT
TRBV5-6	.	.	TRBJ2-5	CGSSLIGLRETQYF	TGTGGCAGCAGCTTGATAGGACTAAGAGAGACCCAGTACTTC
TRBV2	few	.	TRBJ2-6	CASNPRVSGANVLTF	TGTGCCAGCAATCCTAGGGTCTCTGGGGCCAACGTCCTGACTTTC
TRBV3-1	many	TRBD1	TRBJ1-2	CASSQGGQVRRGYTF	TGTGCCAGCAGCCAAGGTGGACAGGTCCGGAGAGGCTACACCTTC
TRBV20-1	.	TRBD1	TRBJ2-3	CSTDRLGIGTHYF	TGCAGTACGGACAGGCTTGGGATAGGTACGCATTATTTT
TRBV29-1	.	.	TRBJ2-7	CSGSDNQDPYEQYF	TGCAGCGGATCGGACAACCAGGACCCCTACGAGCAGTACTTC
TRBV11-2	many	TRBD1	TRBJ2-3	CASSLGDRELHTQYF	TGTGCCAGCAGCTTAGGGGACAGGGAATTGCATACGCAGTATTTT
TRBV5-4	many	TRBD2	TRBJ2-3	CASSLELAGARPSTDTQYF	TGTGCCAGCAGCTTGGAGCTAGCGGGGGCCCGACCAAGCACAGATACGCAGTATTTT
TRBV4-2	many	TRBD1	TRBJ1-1	CASSQDWDRRDTEAFF	TGTGCCAGCAGCCAAGACTGGGACAGGAGGGACACTGAAGCTTTCTTT
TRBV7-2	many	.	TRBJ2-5	CASSLGSHQETQYF	TGTGCCAGCAGCTTGGGTAGCCACCAAGAGACCCAGTACTTC
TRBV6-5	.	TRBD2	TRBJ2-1	CASSLYIAGGPNGQFF	TGTGCCAGCAGTTTATATATAGCGGGAGGGCCGAATGGGCAGTTCTTC
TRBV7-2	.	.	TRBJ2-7	CVSSLVRGSYEQYF	TGTGTTAGCAGCTTAGTTAGGGGCTCCTACGAGCAGTACTTC
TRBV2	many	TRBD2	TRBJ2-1	CATHTSGGLYNEQFF	TGTGCCACTCATACTAGCGGGGGGCTATACAATGAGCAGTTCTTC
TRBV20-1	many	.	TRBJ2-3	CSAVLQGSDTQYF	TGCAGTGCTGTACTACAGGGTTCAGATACGCAGTATTTT
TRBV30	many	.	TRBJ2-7	CAWSSEAYEQYF	TGTGCCTGGAGTTCGGAAGCGTACGAGCAGTACTTC
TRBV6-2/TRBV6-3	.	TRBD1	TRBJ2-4	CGSSEDDRGVDIQYF	TGTGGCAGTAGTGAGGATGACAGGGGAGTGGACATTCAGTACTTC
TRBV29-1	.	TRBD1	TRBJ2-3	CSVEDRAGGVADTQYF	TGCAGCGTTGAAGATCGGGCAGGGGGCGTAGCAGATACGCAGTATTTT
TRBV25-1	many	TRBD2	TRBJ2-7	CASSEFGGGYEQYF	TGTGCCAGCAGTGAATTCGGGGGGGGCTACGAGCAGTACTTC
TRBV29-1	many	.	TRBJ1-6	CSVGEGKGSPLHF	TGCAGCGTCGGAGAAGGGAAAGGTTCACCCCTCCACTTT
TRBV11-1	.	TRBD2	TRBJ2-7	CASSSRTSGSFSYNEQYF	TGTGCCAGCAGCTCAAGGACTAGCGGGAGCTTTTCCTACAATGAGCAGTACTTC
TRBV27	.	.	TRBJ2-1	CASSLLTGTDHNEQFF	TGTGCCAGCAGTCTTCTGACAGGGACTGACCACAATGAGCAGTTCTTC
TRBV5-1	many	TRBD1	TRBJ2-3	CASSWGDRDLTDTQYF	TGCGCCAGCAGCTGGGGAGACAGGGATCTCACAGATACGCAGTATTTT
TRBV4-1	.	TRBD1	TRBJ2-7	CASSQSPGQGHEQYF	TGCGCCAGCAGTCAAAGTCCAGGACAGGGCCACGAGCAGTACTTC
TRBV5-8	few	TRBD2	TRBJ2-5	CASSLVILAAGTQYF	TGTGCCAGCAGCTTGGTGATACTAGCGGCAGGGACCCAGTACTTC
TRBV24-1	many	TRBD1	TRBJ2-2	CATRDRAAGELFF	TGTGCCACCAGGGACAGGGCGGCCGGGGAGCTGTTTTTT
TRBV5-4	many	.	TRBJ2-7	CASSLSIGEAYEQYF	TGTGCCAGCAGCTTGAGTATAGGAGAAGCCTACGAGCAGTACTTC
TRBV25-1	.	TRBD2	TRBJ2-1	CASSEWLAGSYDEQFF	TGTGCCAGCAGTGAATGGCTAGCGGGTTCCTACGATGAGCAGTTCTTC
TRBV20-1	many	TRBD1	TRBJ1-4	CSARKTGGNEKLFF	TGCAGTGCTAGAAAGACAGGGGGAAATGAAAAACTGTTTTTT
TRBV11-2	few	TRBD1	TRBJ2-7	CASSFGTGGSYEQYF	TGTGCCAGCAGCTTCGGGACAGGGGGTTCCTACGAGCAGTACTTC
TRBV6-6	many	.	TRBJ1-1	CASSYPRREAFF	TGTGCCAGCAGTTACCCCCGACGTGAAGCTTTCTTT
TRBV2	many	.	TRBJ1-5	CASSERGSNQPQHF	TGTGCCAGCAGTGAAAGGGGTTCCAATCAGCCCCAGCATTTT
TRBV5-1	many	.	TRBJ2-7	CASNKEYGGYEQYF	TGCGCCAGCAACAAAGAATATGGTGGGTACGAGCAGTACTTC
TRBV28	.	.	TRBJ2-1	CARGTAATYNEQFF	TGTGCGCGCGGAACGGCGGCTACCTACAATGAGCAGTTCTTC
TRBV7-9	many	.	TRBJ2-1	CASSCRDCAYNEQFF	TGTGCCAGCAGCTGCCGGGACTGCGCCTACAATGAGCAGTTCTTC
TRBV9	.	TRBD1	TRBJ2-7	CASTLGQFAYEQYF	TGTGCCAGCACCTTGGGACAGTTCGCCTACGAGCAGTACTTC
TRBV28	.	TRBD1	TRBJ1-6	CASSTQRTGGGSPLHF	TGTGCCAGCAGTACTCAACGGACAGGGGGCGGATCACCCCTCCACTTT
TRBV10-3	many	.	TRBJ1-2	CAISQLKVGYTF	TGTGCCATCAGCCAACTCAAAGTCGGCTACACCTTC
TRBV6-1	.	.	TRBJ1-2	CAARGYGDTF	TGTGCGGCCCGGGGCTATGGCGACACCTTC
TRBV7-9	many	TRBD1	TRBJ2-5	CASSTGTAVKETQYF	TGTGCCAGCAGTACGGGGACAGCAGTTAAAGAGACCCAGTACTTC
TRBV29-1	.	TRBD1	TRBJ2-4	CSVDKQGDDIQYF	TGCAGCGTTGATAAACAGGGGGATGACATTCAGTACTTC
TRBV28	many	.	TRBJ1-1	CASSLKAAGNTEAFF	TGTGCCAGCAGTTTAAAAGCGGCAGGGAACACTGAAGCTTTCTTT
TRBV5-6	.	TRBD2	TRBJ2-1	CASSLMPSGSGNEQFF	TGTGCCAGCAGCTTGATGCCTAGCGGGAGCGGGAATGAGCAGTTCTTC
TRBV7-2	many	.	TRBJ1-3	CASSPGGTPRNTIYF	TGTGCCAGCAGCCCCGGAGGGACACCGAGAAACACCATATATTTT
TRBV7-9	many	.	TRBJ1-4	CASSSRQDNEKLFF	TGTGCCAGCAGCTCACGACAGGATAATGAAAAACTGTTTTTT
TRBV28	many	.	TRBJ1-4	CASSSPGRPNEKLFF	TGTGCCAGCAGTTCTCCAGGAAGGCCGAATGAAAAACTGTTTTTT
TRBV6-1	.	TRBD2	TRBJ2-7	CASSSGLAGVSYEQYF	TGTGCCAGCAGTTCCGGACTAGCGGGGGTCTCCTACGAGCAGTACTTC
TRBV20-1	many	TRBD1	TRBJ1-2	CSARDPGTAYGYTF	TGCAGTGCTAGAGATCCGGGGACAGCCTATGGCTACACCTTC
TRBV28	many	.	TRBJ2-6	CASSFSGAGANVLTF	TGTGCCAGCAGTTTCTCAGGGGCTGGGGCCAACGTCCTGACTTTC
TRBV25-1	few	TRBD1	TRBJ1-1	CASSGGQQKRGTTEAFF	TGTGCCAGCAGTGGGGGACAGCAAAAAAGAGGAACCACTGAAGCTTTCTTT
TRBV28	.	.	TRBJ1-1	CASRAEGGRFAEAFF	TGTGCCAGCAGGGCCGAGGGGGGGCGATTCGCTGAAGCTTTCTTT
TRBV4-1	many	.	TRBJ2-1	CASSQLSGGLSEQFF	TGCGCCAGCAGCCAACTCAGTGGGGGGCTGAGTGAGCAGTTCTTC